Here is one TCR beta chain with its context. This sample was included in a study of blood T cell repertoires in COVID-19. Overall study context: PBMCs, B-cell-depleted T cells, or T cells provided the cDNA or gDNA that made up the material.

Per the germline V gene, CDR1 is MNHEY and CDR2 is SVGAGI. V was cut by 6 bases and J by 1 base, with 16 bases left in between. This CDR3 has 15 residues. As originally analysed: The assay estimated nucleated cells by amplifying reference gene primers. The method was immunoSEQ multiplex PCR; TCRdb's version includes in-frame clones alone and lacks a portion of them. That table supplies the V and J calls and clone size; D and trimming were determined from the DNA. The sample includes 310,000 or so clones, approximately 86% seen only once; the top ten take approximately 9.4%. The V call is TRBV6-5, the J call TRBJ2-7; D is unclear. Sequencing input: peripheral blood. This TCR was sampled from a man aged 30 to 39 with COVID-19, enrolled during active disease. The CDR3 DNA reads as TGTGCCAGCAGCGCCAGGCTCGACGGATCCTACGAGCAGTACTTC. It is translated as CASSARLDGSYEQYF.